The present entry profiles one T cell receptor beta chain with its context. Its antigen is still unknown. The input lacks base qualities; no much larger clone sits a single base away. The CDR3 starts with the cysteine, ends with the phenylalanine, and has 16 residues. This entry keeps only the CDR3 DNA: 48 bases, framed from base 1. V and J lose 2 bases and 2 bases, and a span of 14 bases separates them. Donors were approximately 42 systemically healthy Caucasian individuals from Russia aged roughly 6 to 90 years. Each donor gave 8 to 10 milliliters of peripheral blood, drawn into EDTA-treated Vacutainer tubes. Ficoll-Paque density-gradient centrifugation was used to isolate PBMCs, with at least 6.5 million per sample. Total RNA was extracted from PBMCs with Trizol reagent, with at least 6 micrograms obtained per sample. For every donor, an aliquot of PBMCs went through flow cytometry to measure the percentages of naive CD45RAhigh/CD27high T cells.

The library was prepared using 5' RACE. The instrument was an Illumina HiSeq 2500. The second PCR ran for roughly 7 to 12 cycles and used a J-beta primer mix along with a sample-barcoded 5' primer. Each TCR beta cDNA molecule received a unique molecular identifier from a template-switch 5' adaptor carrying 12 random nucleotides. Each sample yielded at least 3 million CDR3-containing paired-end reads. First-strand cDNA synthesis was performed from all RNA using the Mint cDNA synthesis kit, with priming by a TRBC-specific oligonucleotide. Following uracil-DNA glycosylase treatment, a first 18-cycle PCR with universal primers M1SS and BC2_uni_R was performed on all cDNA. As for the original processing: Each sample was normalized by randomly selecting 1 million high-quality reads, each carrying a distinct molecular identifier. Instead of being binned into consensus sequences, reads with shared molecular identifiers were discarded. MiTCR, run with a Q25 quality threshold and the strictest error-elimination algorithm, handled CDR3 identification, clonotype clustering and error correction. A nonparametric unseen species model using Euler transformation provided a lower-bound estimate of total TCR beta diversity. The public reads were quality trimmed at Q25 with fastp and then assembled into clones with MiXCR by TCRdb, keeping productive beta chains. Each entry is one CDR3 protein sequence, shown with its most common DNA and genes. The V and J calls and clone size come from TCRdb's table, not from the authors' own analysis. This sample comprises around 1.5 million distinct CDR3 sequences, roughly 60% of them detected only once. About 6.3% of the sample is taken by the ten largest.

These data are taken from a study of blood T cells in healthy people across ages (dated by TCRdb to the mid-2010s). With respect to the entire study: Template switching captured roughly one uniquely barcoded TCR beta cDNA molecule per two T cells in model experiments. Using deep sequencing normalized with unique cDNA molecular identifiers, the study measured how TCR beta repertoire diversity changes with age. For two donors (one aged 18 to 30 and one aged 80 or older), the study analyzed two additional independent replicas of 1 million unique cDNA reads from the same blood draw. To avoid experimental bias, donors of different ages were distributed randomly across sequencing lanes. The donors were divided into four age groups: young (average around 17 years), middle-aged (approximately 42), aged (under 70) and long-lived (about 90). Summary of the overall study and its limitations: Donor CMV infection status was unknown, potentially confounding age-related changes in expanded clonotypes. There was a strong correlation between observed TCR beta diversity and the percentage of naive T cells measured by flow cytometry. Bulk unsorted PBMC profiling prevented conclusive comparison of naive and antigen-experienced compartments. Observed TCR beta diversity per million T cells fell roughly linearly with age, and a significant reduction was already apparent by age roughly 40. Compared with the aged group, more naive CD4+ T cells, fewer expanded clones and increased TCR diversity were shown by the long-lived group, suggesting age selection. Estimates of total diversity from one million sequenced T cells were regarded as lower bounds and underestimates.

This chain joins TRBV12-3 or TRBV12-4 to TRBJ2-3, with no confidently assigned D gene. The specimen was blood. This clonotype was obtained from a man between 18 and 35 years old in good health. At the DNA level, the sequence is TGTGCCAGCAGTTTAAGAGGCACAGACAACACAGATACGCAGTATTTT. This gives the protein CASSLRGTDNTDTQYF.